A single TCR beta chain is shown here with its context. What it binds is unknown. Every patient relapsed after autologous stem cell transplantation, and brentuximab vedotin exposure varied. When best responses were assessed, they were complete response, partial response or progressive disease. Generated by immunoSEQ multiplex PCR, the TCRdb table keeps only in-frame clones and is missing some. The data hold roughly 19,000 clones, with around 86% observed a single time. This entry comes from a study of PD-1 blockade in classical Hodgkin lymphoma. Overall study: The patients were dosed with nivolumab 3 mg/kg, infused intravenously every 2 weeks. The study, taken as a whole, reports: Newly diagnosed patients and complete responders had comparable diversity at baseline.

Unmatched junction bases numbered 13, after V lost 6 bases and J lost 13 bases. The CDR3 has 15 amino acids. CDR1 and CDR2 from the germline V gene are MNHNY and SVGAGI (reference sequence). Specimen: peripheral blood mononuclear cells (PBMCs), collected at baseline. This sequence joins TRBV6-6 and TRBJ2-1, with TRBD2 identical over 12 bases. The TCR comes from a human donor with classical Hodgkin lymphoma. Written as DNA, the CDR3 is TGTGCCAGCAGAGACGCTAGCGGGGGGGCCTACATTCAGTTCTTC. Translation: CASRDASGGAYIQFF.